Below are 17 T cell receptor beta chains sequenced from a single sample in a study of blood T cell repertoires in COVID-19. The protocol was immunoSEQ multiplex PCR, while the TCRdb copy is restricted to in-frame clones and leaves out a portion. The sample consists of around 200,000 clones, approximately 83% of them appearing once. Sample: peripheral blood. The receptors stem from a man in his sixties with acute or convalescent COVID-19.

J is TRBJ2-1 and V is TRBV7-9, with 9 bases that match TRBD2. Germline values: CDR1 SEHNR, CDR2 FQNEAQ (reference sequence). The CDR3 runs 19 residues. V shed 3 bases, J shed 5 bases, and the junction held 17 bases outside the gene matches. CDR3 bases: TGTGCCAGCAGCTTCGAAAACACGCGGAGCGGGAGGTGGCACAATGAGCAGTTCTTC. Translating it yields CASSFENTRSGRWHNEQFF.

The genes are TRBV20-1 and TRBJ1-2, with D maybe TRBD1 (6 bases). Deletions cut 6 bases from V and 6 bases from J, with 8 bases between. This CDR3 has 10 residues. Per the germline V gene, CDR1 is DFQATT and CDR2 is SNEGSKA (reference sequence). The CDR3 region has the DNA TGCAGTGCCGAGGGGGATGGCTACACCTTC. It is translated as CSAEGDGYTF.

The chain has TRBV5-1 and TRBJ2-1; a possible D gene is TRBD2 (6 bases). The ends were cut back, 0 bases at V and 7 bases at J, with 11 bases in the middle. Germline-derived CDR1 and CDR2 are SGHRS and YFSETQ. CDR3 length: 14 residues. In nucleotides, the CDR3 is TGCGCCAGCAGCTTGGGGGGTCTAGCGAATGAGCAGTTCTTC. Its translation is CASSLGGLANEQFF. The full variable domain, its missing parts supplied by reference TRBV5-1 and TRBJ2-1, is KAGVTQTPRYLIKTRGQQVTLSCSPISGHRSVSWYQQTPGQGLQFLFEYFSETQRNKGNFPGRFSGRQFSNSRSEMNVSTLELGDSALYLCASSLGGLANEQFFGPGTRLTVL.

V is TRBV2 and J is TRBJ1-4; no reliable D call. V was pared by 4 bases and J by 7 bases, with 19 bases between. CDR3 size: 16 residues. Germline-derived CDR1 and CDR2 are SNHLY and FYNNEI. The CDR3 nucleotides are TGTGCCAGCAGTGGAGTCAGTTTCGGGGTCGGTGAAAAACTGTTTTTT. Its translation is CASSGVSFGVGEKLFF.

This sequence joins TRBV5-1 and TRBJ2-7; the D gene is possibly TRBD2 (6 bases). V was trimmed by 5 bases and J by 2 bases, leaving 17 bases between them. The CDR3 runs 15 residues. Germline V gene sequence: CDR1 SGHRS, CDR2 YFSETQ. The CDR3 nucleotides are TGCGCCAGCAGGGACGGCGGGACGGACACCTACGAGCAGTACTTC. Residues: CASRDGGTDTYEQYF. The full variable domain, rest sourced from reference TRBV5-1 and TRBJ2-7, is KAGVTQTPRYLIKTRGQQVTLSCSPISGHRSVSWYQQTPGQGLQFLFEYFSETQRNKGNFPGRFSGRQFSNSRSEMNVSTLELGDSALYLCASRDGGTDTYEQYFGPGTRLTVT.

This rearrangement joins TRBV7-2 to TRBJ1-5, with D unresolved. CDR3 length equals 17 residues. CDR1 and CDR2 from the germline V gene are SGHTA and FQGNSA. The V end was cut by 4 bases, the J end by 3 bases, with 19 bases between. This CDR3 reads CASSSSPGSHFNQPQHF. CDR3 nucleotides: TGTGCCAGCAGCTCGTCCCCAGGTTCCCATTTCAATCAGCCCCAGCATTTT.

The CDR3 sequence: CASSPIRTGETQYF. Written as DNA, the CDR3 is TGTGCCAGCTCCCCGATCCGGACTGGAGAGACCCAGTACTTC. J is TRBJ2-5 and V is TRBV18, with D tentatively TRBD2 (5 bases). The CDR3 totals 14 residues. V dropped 6 bases and J dropped 4 bases, with 15 bases sitting between them. CDR1 KGHSH and CDR2 LQKENI come from the germline V gene.

The V and J genes are TRBV5-1 and TRBJ2-3, with 12 bases identical to TRBD1. CDR3 length: 17 amino acids. Trimming removed 1 base from V and 0 bases from J; junction bases left unmatched: 3. In germline, CDR1 is SGHRS, CDR2 YFSETQ. The CDR3 is CASSLLGQGASTDTQYF. CDR3 coding DNA: TGCGCCAGCAGCTTGCTGGGACAGGGGGCAAGCACAGATACGCAGTATTTT. The full variable domain, in which reference TRBV5-1 and TRBJ2-3 provide the parts outside the CDR3, is KAGVTQTPRYLIKTRGQQVTLSCSPISGHRSVSWYQQTPGQGLQFLFEYFSETQRNKGNFPGRFSGRQFSNSRSEMNVSTLELGDSALYLCASSLLGQGASTDTQYFGPGTRLTVL.

CDR3 amino acids: CASSHSDSRTEAFF. DNA for the CDR3: TGTGCCAGCAGCCATTCGGACTCTCGAACTGAAGCTTTCTTT. This chain connects TRBV5-5 to TRBJ1-1, with D hard to call. The CDR3 consists of 14 residues. Germline-derived CDR1 and CDR2 are SGHKS and YYEKEE (reference sequence). V was cut by 4 bases and J by 5 bases, with 15 bases left in between.

V is TRBV19 and J is TRBJ2-7; perhaps TRBD1 as D (5 bases). Trimming removed 1 base at V and 4 bases at J, with 11 bases between. CDR1 is LNHDA, CDR2 SQIVND, per germline (reference sequence). CDR3 length equals 14 residues. The CDR3 DNA sequence: TGTGCCAGTAGTATAGGCACAGGCGGATACGAGCAGTACTTC. Amino acids: CASSIGTGGYEQYF. The full variable domain, with the rest looked up from reference TRBV19 and TRBJ2-7, is DGGITQSPKYLFRKEGQNVTLSCEQNLNHDAMYWYRQDPGQGLRLIYYSQIVNDFQKGDIAEGYSVSREKKESFPLTVTSAQKNPTAFYLCASSIGTGGYEQYFGPGTRLTVT.

V is TRBV28 and J is TRBJ2-7; 10 positions agree with TRBD1. The ends lost 5 bases at V and 4 bases at J; junction bases unmatched: 2. The CDR3 contains 13 residues. Per germline, CDR1 MDHEN and CDR2 SYDVKM. The CDR3 is CASSGTGEYEQYF. CDR3 in DNA: TGTGCCAGCAGTGGGACAGGGGAATACGAGCAGTACTTC.

The chain carries TRBV29-1 and TRBJ2-2; the D gene is possibly TRBD1 (7 bases). The V and J ends lost 5 bases and 4 bases respectively, with 20 bases between them. The CDR3 covers 16 residues. Germline V gene lookup returns CDR1 SQVTM and CDR2 ANQGSEA. The CDR3 DNA follows: TGCAGCGTTCGACAGGGTGGGGGGTCGTCCACCGGGGAGCTGTTTTTT. Its protein is CSVRQGGGSSTGELFF.

This clone showed up just once. The chain is built from TRBV5-8 and TRBJ2-5; TRBD1 matches at 10 bases. The V gene's germline CDR1 is SGHTS and CDR2 YDEGEE. Trimming at V came to 4 bases and at J to 5 bases, leaving 8 bases not matched to a gene. This CDR3 has 15 amino acids. The CDR3 spells CASSPWTGGLETQYF. CDR3 nucleotides: TGTGCCAGCAGCCCTTGGACAGGGGGATTGGAGACCCAGTACTTC.

The chain carries TRBV28 and TRBJ1-5; maybe TRBD1 (5 bases). Trimming pared 2 bases from V and 9 bases from J, leaving 14 bases between. The CDR3 loop spans 14 amino acids. Germline values: CDR1 MDHEN, CDR2 SYDVKM. The CDR3 protein is CASSLGHVNGPQHF. DNA for the CDR3: TGTGCCAGCAGTTTAGGACACGTAAATGGGCCCCAGCATTTT.

V and J are TRBV14 and TRBJ1-1, with a weak D call TRBD1 (6 bases). V lost 5 bases and J 5 bases, leaving 18 bases between the germline ends. There are 15 residues in the CDR3. CDR1 and CDR2 from the germline V gene are SGHDN and FVKESK. In DNA, the CDR3 is TGTGCCAGCAGCAAAGGGGGGACTTTACGGACTGAAGCTTTCTTT. Its translation: CASSKGGTLRTEAFF.

The chain links TRBV6-5 to TRBJ2-7; TRBD2 matches at 8 bases. The germline CDR1 and CDR2 sequences are MNHEY and SVGAGI. This CDR3 comprises 14 residues. J was trimmed by 2 bases and V by 6 bases; bases with no gene match: 6. CDR3 coding DNA: TGTGCCAGCAGCCGCGGGACTAGAGCCTACGAGCAGTACTTC. Encoded protein: CASSRGTRAYEQYF.

V is TRBV19 and J is TRBJ2-7; the match to TRBD1 covers 7 bases. Germline trimming cut 7 bases from V and 0 bases from J; bases unmatched to any gene: 12. There are 16 residues in the CDR3. Germline V CDR1 and CDR2: LNHDA, SQIVND (reference sequence). CDR3 in DNA: TGTGCCAGTAATGTGGCAGGGGGAATGAGCTCCTACGAGCAGTACTTC. This codes for CASNVAGGMSSYEQYF.